Below are 21 T cell receptor beta chains sequenced from a single sample in a study of T-cell reconstitution after alpha-beta-depleted transplantation in children. Unique molecular identifiers were used in preparing the TCRbeta library. Each CDR3 protein gets one entry after TCRdb re-called the PCR reads with MiXCR. In the table there are about 400,000 distinct CDR3 sequences, about a fifth of which are singletons. Specimen: PBMCs from the stem cell graft donor, collected from the stem cell graft. The receptors come from a human donor who donated a stem cell graft to a child with acute myeloid leukemia.

V gene TRBV28 combines with J gene TRBJ2-7; TRBD1 matches at 7 bases. The CDR3 extends over 12 amino acids. In germline, CDR1 is MDHEN, CDR2 SYDVKM. After removal of 5 bases from V and 8 bases from J, the junction contained 6 bases not matched to a gene. The CDR3 loop reads CASSTAQGKQYF. The CDR3 region has the DNA TGTGCCAGCAGTACCGCACAGGGGAAGCAGTACTTC.

The chain is built from TRBV20-1 and TRBJ1-1, with D possibly TRBD1 on 5 matching bases. V lost 3 bases, J lost 0 bases, and 8 bases lay in between. The length of the CDR3 is 13 residues. Germline CDR1 is DFQATT and CDR2 is SNEGSKA (reference sequence). CDR3 in amino acids: CSASGTLNTEAFF. In nucleotides, the CDR3 is TGCAGTGCTAGCGGGACCTTGAACACTGAAGCTTTCTTT.

The chain carries TRBV19 and TRBJ2-6; D not resolved. Trimming cost V 7 bases and J 0 bases, with 10 bases left between them. CDR3 length: 15 amino acids. From germline, CDR1 is LNHDA and CDR2 SQIVND (reference sequence). CDR3 DNA: TGTGCCAGTAAGGATAGCCACTCTGGGGCCAACGTCCTGACTTTC. Residues: CASKDSHSGANVLTF.

This clonotype came up once. The chain employs TRBV21-1 and TRBJ2-7; the table names TRBD2, a call not compared with the DNA. TRBV21-1 is classified as a pseudogene. The length of the CDR3 is 14 residues. The CDR3 DNA sequence: TGTGCCAGCCCAACTAGCGGGAAGGGCTACGAGCAGTACTTC. It encodes CASPTSGKGYEQYF.

The chain links TRBV7-9 to TRBJ1-4; D gene uncertain. Germline-derived CDR1 and CDR2 are SEHNR and FQNEAQ (reference sequence). CDR3 length equals 12 residues. V was shortened by 8 bases and J by 8 bases, with 12 bases between the two germline ends. The CDR3 loop is CASRRGNEKLFF. The CDR3 bases are TGTGCCAGCCGGAGAGGGAACGAAAAACTGTTTTTT.

The table lists this clonotype with many counts. V gene TRBV29-1 combines with J gene TRBJ1-1; 8 bases agree with TRBD1. This CDR3 spans 12 amino acids. Germline CDR1 is SQVTM and CDR2 is ANQGSEA. With V trimmed by 7 bases and J by 5 bases, 6 bases remained unmatched. CDR3 nucleotide sequence: TGCAGCGCCGGGACAGGAGGGACTGAAGCTTTCTTT. Its translation: CSAGTGGTEAFF.

The table lists this clonotype with many counts. The chain employs TRBV15 and TRBJ2-3; D remains ambiguous. The V gene lost 0 bases and the J gene lost 5 bases, with 3 bases spanning the gap. Per germline, CDR1 LNHNV and CDR2 YYDKDF (reference sequence). The CDR3 length is 12 residues. Here the CDR3 reads CATSRDQDTQYF. The CDR3 coding sequence is TGTGCCACCAGCAGAGATCAAGATACGCAGTATTTT.

J is TRBJ1-3 and V is TRBV5-1, with D maybe TRBD1 (6 bases). V was clipped by 0 bases and J by 4 bases, with 14 bases between them. There are 16 residues in the CDR3. Looked up from germline, CDR1 is SGHRS and CDR2 is YFSETQ. The CDR3 sequence is CASSLETNRVGNTIYF. In nucleotides, the CDR3 is TGCGCCAGCAGCTTGGAAACAAACAGGGTCGGAAACACCATATATTTT.

Ten or more counts support this clonotype. The V gene is TRBV20-1, the J gene TRBJ1-1, with D tentatively TRBD1 (5 bases). The V gene's germline CDR1 is DFQATT and CDR2 SNEGSKA (reference sequence). The CDR3 consists of 15 residues. V was pared by 0 bases and J by 0 bases, with 11 bases between. The CDR3 loop reads CSARDPRGMNTEAFF. The CDR3 DNA sequence: TGCAGTGCTAGAGATCCACGGGGGATGAACACTGAAGCTTTCTTT.

There are a few counts of this clonotype. The gene calls are TRBV20-1 and TRBJ2-7; D unresolved. Between the trimmed V and J ends, which lost 3 bases and 5 bases, there was a span of 8 bases. This CDR3 is built from 11 residues. Germline CDR1 DFQATT, CDR2 SNEGSKA (reference sequence). The chain's CDR3 is CSASFLNEQYF. The CDR3, as DNA: TGCAGTGCTAGTTTCCTGAACGAGCAGTACTTC.

This clonotype was counted between two and nine times. The J gene is TRBJ2-1, the V gene TRBV5-1; 11 bases map to TRBD2. The germline CDR1 and CDR2 sequences are SGHRS and YFSETQ. After removal of 1 base from V and 4 bases from J, the junction contained 4 bases not matched to a gene. The CDR3 totals 16 residues. This CDR3 reads CASSLTSGRTYNEQFF. The DNA for the CDR3 is TGCGCCAGCAGCTTGACTAGCGGGAGAACTTACAATGAGCAGTTCTTC.

This chain links TRBV5-1 with TRBJ2-7; D is perhaps TRBD2 (6 bases). Looked up from germline, CDR1 is SGHRS and CDR2 is YFSETQ. Trimming pared 5 bases from V and 3 bases from J, leaving 18 bases between. This CDR3 has 15 residues. In DNA form, the CDR3 reads TGCGCCAGCAGGACCGGGACTCCAAAGGGCTACGAGCAGTACTTC. It encodes CASRTGTPKGYEQYF.

The sample holds a few counts of this clonotype. The V call is TRBV7-7, the J call TRBJ2-1; 13 nucleotides match TRBD2. Germline V gene data show CDR1 as SSHAT and CDR2 as FNYEAQ (reference sequence). V lost 5 bases to trimming and J lost 10 bases; unmatched junction nucleotides: 2. The CDR3 length is 13 residues. Here the CDR3 reads CASSQTSGGEQFF. The CDR3 DNA reads as TGTGCCAGCAGCCAGACTAGCGGGGGGGAGCAGTTCTTC.

This clonotype occurred a few times. The chain recombines TRBV20-1 with TRBJ1-5; possible D gene TRBD1, 5 bases. Germline values: CDR1 DFQATT, CDR2 SNEGSKA (reference sequence). This CDR3 comprises 11 residues. Trimming cost V 5 bases and J 12 bases, with 14 bases left between them. The CDR3 bases are TGCAGTGCTGGACATGTATCAAACCAGCATTTT. Translating it yields CSAGHVSNQHF.

The CDR3 is CSARAGGFQETQYF. The DNA of the CDR3 is TGCAGTGCTAGAGCCGGAGGGTTTCAAGAGACCCAGTACTTC. The chain links TRBV20-1 to TRBJ2-5; possibly TRBD2 for D (6 bases). The V end was cut by 1 base, the J end by 2 bases, with 11 bases between. The CDR3 length is 14 residues. The V gene's germline CDR1 is DFQATT and CDR2 SNEGSKA (reference sequence).

This clonotype was seen more than once but under ten times. The chain couples TRBV9 to TRBJ2-2, with D uncertain. V was cut by 0 bases and J by 1 base, with 7 bases left in between. CDR3 length: 15 amino acids. Per germline, CDR1 SGDLS and CDR2 YYNGEE. The CDR3: CASSVATRNTGELFF. CDR3 sequence (DNA): TGTGCCAGCAGCGTAGCTACAAGGAACACCGGGGAGCTGTTTTTT.

V is TRBV20-1 and J is TRBJ2-7; the D gene is possibly TRBD2 (6 bases). CDR3 size: 14 residues. The V end lost 4 bases, the J end lost 5 bases, and 18 bases lay between the germline ends. Per the germline V gene, CDR1 is DFQATT and CDR2 is SNEGSKA (reference sequence). The CDR3 coding sequence is TGCAGTGCTAAAAGGGCGCGGGGCCATAACGAGCAGTACTTC. This encodes CSAKRARGHNEQYF.

This clonotype has just a few counts. V gene TRBV5-1 combines with J gene TRBJ2-2; D gene uncertain. CDR3 length: 14 amino acids. Germline-derived CDR1 and CDR2 are SGHRS and YFSETQ. V was cut by 0 bases and J by 1 base, with 4 bases left in between. The CDR3 DNA reads TGCGCCAGCAGCTTGGAACGGAACACCGGGGAGCTGTTTTTT. It codes for CASSLERNTGELFF.

The chain has TRBV29-1 and TRBJ1-1; D not resolved. Germline-derived CDR1 and CDR2 are SQVTM and ANQGSEA. The CDR3 extends over 10 amino acids. V was cut by 6 bases and J by 10 bases, with 12 bases left in between. CDR3: CSVGPLGAFF. The DNA for the CDR3 is TGCAGCGTCGGGCCCCTCGGAGCTTTCTTT.

This clonotype has just a few counts. This chain connects TRBV7-8 to TRBJ2-3; D gene unclear. V shed 1 base and J shed 2 bases, with 7 bases lying between them. Germline values: CDR1 SGHVS, CDR2 FQNEAQ. This CDR3 spans 14 amino acids. CDR3 coding DNA: TGTGCCAGCAGCTTAGAGATAACCACAGATACGCAGTATTTT. It specifies CASSLEITTDTQYF. Combining the CDR3 with reference TRBV7-8 and TRBJ2-3 gives the whole variable domain GAGVSQSPRYKVAKRGQDVALRCDPISGHVSLFWYQQALGQGPEFLTYFQNEAQLDKSGLPSDRFFAERPEGSVSTLKIQRTQQEDSAVYLCASSLEITTDTQYFGPGTRLTVL.

The chain uses TRBV3-1 and TRBJ1-4, with a tentative D call TRBD1 (6 bases). The V gene lost 4 bases and the J gene lost 7 bases, with 19 bases spanning the gap. Germline CDR1 LGHDT, CDR2 YNNKEL (reference sequence). The CDR3 contains 16 residues. This chain's CDR3 is CASSPTGIGGGEKLFF. In DNA form, the CDR3 reads TGTGCCAGCAGCCCCACAGGGATTGGAGGGGGTGAAAAACTGTTTTTT.